Listed below are T cell receptor beta chains from one sample, sequenced in a study of beta chain features in type 1 diabetes. The data were produced by immunoSEQ multiplex PCR, yet TCRdb's version contains in-frame clones alone and is incomplete. The sample lists some 150,000 clones; about 7.1% were seen once. Sequenced sample: central memory CD4+ T cells from blood. The receptor set was obtained from a woman aged 30 to 39 in good health. Each CDR3 is given without its conserved first and last residue.

j_call v_call cdr3_aa
TRBJ2-3 TRBV7-9 ASSRTSGRAGDTQY
TRBJ2-5 TRBV27 ASSHPGRETQY
TRBJ1-1 TRBV30 AWSTERNTEAF
TRBJ2-1 TRBV2 ASSRATGIGGREQF
TRBJ1-1 TRBV29-1 SVEPTGSRAAF
TRBJ2-3 TRBV5-4 ASSFGQDTDTQY
TRBJ2-1 TRBV2 ASSQRGTEQF
TRBJ2-2 TRBV6-6 ASRPGTSGRGGELF
TRBJ2-5 TRBV9 ASSVAGGGETQY
TRBJ2-5 TRBV18 ASSPGTSVFGNQY
TRBJ2-2 TRBV2 ASLAGGNTGELF
TRBJ1-3 TRBV5-1 ASTKGGSGNTIY
TRBJ2-7 TRBV4-2 ASSLGTSGRSHEQY
TRBJ1-4 TRBV11-2 ASSPNSEKLF
TRBJ2-3 TRBV7-3 ASSPRRSDTDTQY
TRBJ2-5 TRBV2 ASRLRTSGRRAETQY
TRBJ2-3 TRBV5-1 ASSVGQLSTDTQY
TRBJ1-5 TRBV11-2 ASSLTGGQPQH
TRBJ1-2 TRBV7-9 ASSFDAGYGYT
TRBJ2-2 TRBV5-6 ASSLASANTGELF
TRBJ2-7 TRBV29-1 SVRGGLQGEEQY
TRBJ2-7 TRBV7-2 ASSPSSGASYEQY
TRBJ1-1 TRBV6-1 ASRELVNTEAF
TRBJ2-5 TRBV11-3 ASSLSYQETQY
TRBJ1-1 TRBV5-4 ASSSDTSLSNTEAF
TRBJ2-1 TRBV28 ASSSRGAYNEQF
TRBJ2-1 TRBV9 ASSATGTRYNEQF
TRBJ1-5 TRBV28 ASSLSGGNQPQH
TRBJ1-4 TRBV30 AWSSQAGKLF
TRBJ1-5 TRBV21-1 ASSGRQGLSNQPQH
TRBJ2-5 TRBV5-1 ASSPGTGWQETQY
TRBJ2-5 TRBV25-1 ASSEFNSQETQY
TRBJ2-7 TRBV18 ASSRGQGAYEQY
TRBJ2-3 TRBV7-2 ASSLAGPDTQY
TRBJ2-5 TRBV25-1 ASSEGGGTETQY
TRBJ2-3 TRBV2 ASSVPPVAGGADTQY
TRBJ2-7 TRBV7-2 ASSPQAGGPYEQY
TRBJ1-5 TRBV19 ASSIDFGTGGQPQH
TRBJ2-2 TRBV7-2 ASSLAGGPNTGELF
TRBJ2-3 TRBV9 ASSVGDLESADTQY
TRBJ1-1 TRBV28 ASSSPLAAEAF
TRBJ2-5 TRBV7-2 ASSERRGAGFQETQY
TRBJ2-6 TRBV5-1 ASRSGTVSSGANVLT
TRBJ2-7 TRBV28 ASSLVGGGTNEQY
. TRBV4-1 ASSQDPSGGSEETQY
TRBJ2-1 TRBV7-3 ASSPRDSGKSNEQF
TRBJ2-5 TRBV28 ASSLTETETQY
TRBJ1-1 TRBV6-5 ASSTPGQGEAF
TRBJ2-2 TRBV9 ASSVWPSTGELF
TRBJ1-3 TRBV4-1 ASSQDPGLSGNTIY
TRBJ2-5 TRBV6-1 ASSEAGLAGGQETQY
TRBJ1-1 TRBV5-1 ASSLVPDPDTEAF
TRBJ2-5 TRBV7-3 ASREATIETQY
TRBJ2-3 TRBV30 ACDRVSTDTQY
TRBJ2-1 TRBV4-2 ASSQDSVAGGPYNEQF